These 29 T cell receptor beta chains originate from one sample sequenced in a study of cytomegalovirus exposure and HLA in healthy donors. With 60 Vbeta and 13 Jbeta primers, the PCR was carried out. Method: immunoSEQ multiplex PCR; TCRdb's copy keeps in-frame clones and lacks some. This table has about 160,000 clones, about 82% appearing once. The sequenced material came from PBMCs. These TCRs come from a woman between 25 and 40 years old in good health and CMV-seropositive.

CDR3 coding DNA: TGTGCCAGCAGCGCCGGGGGGCGGACTCGGGAGCAGTACTTC. It translates to CASSAGGRTREQYF. The V gene is TRBV6-5, the J gene TRBJ2-7; D might be TRBD2 (7 bases). Between the trimmed V and J ends, which lost 6 bases and 7 bases, there was a span of 19 bases. Germline V gene sequence: CDR1 MNHEY, CDR2 SVGAGI. CDR3 length: 14 residues.

The J gene is TRBJ1-4, the V gene TRBV18; possible D gene TRBD1, 5 bases. V lost 6 bases and J 5 bases, leaving 16 bases between the germline ends. Germline CDR1 reads KGHSH; CDR2 reads LQKENI. This CDR3 is 15 amino acids long. The CDR3 region has the DNA TGTGCCAGCTCGCCGAGGGGAGGTACGAATGAAAAACTGTTTTTT. It translates to CASSPRGGTNEKLFF.

The rearrangement joins TRBV27 to TRBJ1-3; D not certain. V was shortened by 1 base and J by 6 bases, with 10 bases between the two germline ends. The length of the CDR3 is 14 residues. Germline V CDR1 and CDR2: MNHEY, SMNVEV (reference sequence). The CDR3 DNA sequence: TGTGCCAGCAGTTTATATGCCGGGGTAAACACCATATATTTT. Translation: CASSLYAGVNTIYF.

This chain links TRBV11-2 with TRBJ2-1, with a possible D match to TRBD1 (6 bases). V lost 5 bases, J lost 9 bases, and 17 bases lay in between. The germline V gene encodes CDR1 SGHAT and CDR2 FQNNGV. This CDR3 has 14 amino acids. The CDR3 DNA reads TGTGCCAGCAGCCCCGGGACATGGTTGCGTGAGCAGTTCTTC. Protein sequence: CASSPGTWLREQFF.

This clone was observed once. The chain has TRBV2 and TRBJ2-3; 8 bases map to TRBD1. The V gene end was trimmed by 2 bases and the J gene end by 4 bases; junction bases not matched to a gene: 5. This CDR3 region has 15 residues. Germline V gene sequence: CDR1 SNHLY, CDR2 FYNNEI. The CDR3 spells CASSENSDRADTQYF. The CDR3 DNA reads TGTGCCAGCAGTGAAAATTCGGACAGGGCAGATACGCAGTATTTT.

The CDR3 region is CASSSFGQGTPLHF. The CDR3, as DNA: TGTGCCAGCAGCTCATTCGGACAGGGGACACCCCTCCACTTT. The chain joins TRBV11-1 to TRBJ1-6; 9 bases line up with TRBD1. The V and J ends lost 4 bases and 11 bases, in that order; junction bases with no gene match: 6. This CDR3 is 14 amino acids long. Germline assignment: CDR1 SGHAT and CDR2 FQDESV (reference sequence).

The rearrangement links TRBV11-1 to TRBJ1-4; the D is unclear. Between the trimmed V and J ends, which lost 4 bases and 6 bases, there was a span of 12 bases. The CDR3 is made up of 14 amino acids. Germline V CDR1 and CDR2: SGHAT, FQDESV (reference sequence). The CDR3 DNA reads as TGTGCCAGCAGCTCAACGAAAAGCGATGAAAAACTGTTTTTT. It codes for CASSSTKSDEKLFF.

The chain carries TRBV9 and TRBJ1-4; TRBD1 might be the D (6 bases). V lost 2 bases and J lost 4, with 12 bases in between. This CDR3 is built from 15 residues. The germline gives CDR1 SGDLS, CDR2 YYNGEE. The CDR3 protein is CASSVDGTLNEKLFF. CDR3 sequence (DNA): TGTGCCAGCAGCGTTGACGGGACACTTAATGAAAAACTGTTTTTT.

This sequence joins TRBV11-1 and TRBJ2-5; a weak D match, TRBD2 (5 bases). This CDR3 has 14 amino acids. Germline CDR1 is SGHAT and CDR2 is FQDESV (reference sequence). V shed 5 bases and J shed 9 bases, with 19 bases lying between them. The CDR3 loop reads CASSTRLGDTAQYF. Written as DNA, the CDR3 is TGTGCCAGCAGCACCCGACTCGGGGATACGGCCCAGTACTTC.

Remarks on this clone: One junction end disagrees with the germline gene, perhaps due to a read error. The gene calls are TRBV10-3 and TRBJ2-5; no firm D call. CDR1 is ENHRY, CDR2 SYGVKD, per germline. This CDR3 is 14 amino acids long. The CDR3 sequence: CAISESAGREAQYF. The DNA for the CDR3 is TGTGCCATCAGTGAGTCTGCCGGCAGAGAGGCCCAGTACTTC.

The V and J genes are TRBV28 and TRBJ2-7; D not resolved. The CDR3 is 14 residues long. CDR1 and CDR2 (germline): MDHEN, SYDVKM. V lost 6 bases, J lost 2 bases, and 14 bases lay in between. The CDR3 is CASRIINGPYEQYF. CDR3 sequence (DNA): TGTGCCAGCAGGATCATCAATGGCCCCTACGAGCAGTACTTC.

The sample holds a few counts of this clone. The chain couples TRBV5-1 to TRBJ2-1; TRBD2 matches at 15 bases. Losses at the gene ends were 0 bases for V and 8 bases for J; bases not matched to a gene: 6. CDR3 size: 17 residues. CDR1 SGHRS and CDR2 YFSETQ come from the germline V gene. In DNA form, the CDR3 reads TGCGCCAGCAGCTTGGCCGCGGGACTAGCGGGGGGCTATGAGCAGTTCTTC. It specifies CASSLAAGLAGGYEQFF.

The V call is TRBV6-5, the J call TRBJ2-5; D remains unclear. Germline values: CDR1 MNHEY, CDR2 SVGAGI. The V gene lost 2 bases and the J gene lost 6 bases, with 13 bases spanning the gap. The CDR3 runs 14 residues. CDR3 sequence (DNA): TGTGCCAGCAGTTACGAAGGAGCCCCGAAGACCCAGTACTTC. Its translation: CASSYEGAPKTQYF.

The V call is TRBV5-1, the J call TRBJ1-5; D possibly corresponds to TRBD1 (5 bases). The CDR3 has 14 residues. The V gene's germline CDR1 is SGHRS and CDR2 YFSETQ. Trimming left V 1 base short and J 5 bases short, with 10 bases between. The CDR3 region has the DNA TGCGCCAGCAGCTTGTCAGGGTTACATCAGCCCCAGCATTTT. Translating it yields CASSLSGLHQPQHF.

The chain joins TRBV27 to TRBJ2-3; 9 positions match TRBD1. The CDR3 extends over 16 amino acids. Germline V gene lookup returns CDR1 MNHEY and CDR2 SMNVEV (reference sequence). V dropped 6 bases and J dropped 0; count of bases not matched to a gene: 7. The CDR3: CASRIYGTGSTDTQYF. The CDR3 bases are TGTGCCAGCAGGATTTATGGGACAGGGAGCACAGATACGCAGTATTTT.

The sample holds one count of this clone. The J gene is TRBJ1-2, the V gene TRBV5-6; D unclear. The V and J ends lost 4 bases and 8 bases respectively, with 21 bases between them. The CDR3 is made up of 15 amino acids. CDR1 is SGHDT, CDR2 YYEEEE, per germline. CDR3 protein: CASSPVLVVPEGYTF. The CDR3 region has the DNA TGTGCCAGCAGCCCGGTTCTGGTTGTGCCTGAGGGCTACACCTTC.

The chain carries TRBV5-1 and TRBJ2-1; no clear D gene. The CDR3 covers 14 residues. Trimming stripped 4 bases from V and 4 bases from J, with 12 bases between. Germline loops: CDR1 SGHRS, CDR2 YFSETQ. The CDR3 protein is CASSPNTGYNEQFF. As DNA, the CDR3 is TGCGCCAGCAGCCCAAACACGGGTTACAATGAGCAGTTCTTC.

This chain joins TRBV5-5 and TRBJ1-5; 8 bases fit TRBD1. CDR1 SGHKS and CDR2 YYEKEE come from the germline V gene (reference sequence). This CDR3 has 15 residues. V trimming: 4 bases; J trimming: 1 base; junction bases outside the gene matches: 4. In nucleotides, the CDR3 is TGTGCCAGCAGCCGGACAGGGTCAAGCAATCAGCCCCAGCATTTT. This codes for CASSRTGSSNQPQHF.

The rearrangement links TRBV5-1 to TRBJ2-6, with 8 bases aligning to TRBD2. The CDR3 sequence is 15 residues long. Germline V gene data show CDR1 as SGHRS and CDR2 as YFSETQ. With 4 bases clipped from V and 8 bases from J, the junction kept 8 bases outside the gene matches. CDR3 residues: CASSILGGASNVLTF. The CDR3, as DNA: TGCGCCAGCAGCATTCTCGGGGGGGCTTCCAACGTCCTGACTTTC.

The rearrangement uses TRBV28 and TRBJ2-5, with D maybe TRBD1 (6 bases). CDR3 length: 14 amino acids. The germline gives CDR1 MDHEN, CDR2 SYDVKM. V was shortened by 3 bases and J by 5 bases, with 13 bases between the two germline ends. The CDR3 coding sequence is TGTGCCAGCAGTTTTGACAGGTTGATGGAGACCCAGTACTTC. Translating it yields CASSFDRLMETQYF.

The chain uses TRBV5-8 and TRBJ2-2; D not resolved. Germline loops: CDR1 SGHTS, CDR2 YDEGEE. Trimming shortened V by 1 base and J by 4 bases, and 11 bases separated the two germline ends. This CDR3 is 15 amino acids long. The CDR3 loop is CASSLHSASTGELFF. The CDR3 region has the DNA TGTGCCAGCAGCTTGCACAGTGCGAGCACCGGGGAGCTGTTTTTT.

The chain carries TRBV6-5 and TRBJ1-2, with 8 bases lining up with TRBD1. V shed 4 bases and J 7 bases; nucleotides not matched to a gene: 14. The CDR3 sequence is 16 residues long. Germline CDR1 MNHEY, CDR2 SVGAGI. The CDR3 region has the DNA TGTGCCAGCAGTTTCTTATCCCGGACAGGGACGACTGGCTACACCTTC. It translates to CASSFLSRTGTTGYTF.

The chain combines TRBV28 with TRBJ2-7; 7 nucleotides line up with TRBD1. V lost 1 base to trimming and J lost 7 bases; unmatched junction nucleotides: 1. The CDR3 has 12 amino acids. CDR1 and CDR2 (germline): MDHEN, SYDVKM. For the CDR3, the DNA is TGTGCCAGCAGTTTATCGGACAGGGAGCAGTACTTC. Translated: CASSLSDREQYF.

The chain couples TRBV5-4 to TRBJ2-3, with a possible D match to TRBD2 (7 bases). V was trimmed by 3 bases and J by 6 bases, leaving 17 bases between them. This CDR3 is 15 amino acids long. The V gene's germline CDR1 is SGHNT and CDR2 YYREEE (reference sequence). CDR3 loop: CASSSLGGGMDTQYF. CDR3 nucleotide sequence: TGTGCCAGCAGCTCCCTTGGGGGGGGCATGGATACGCAGTATTTT. The entire variable domain, with the rest obtained from reference TRBV5-4 and TRBJ2-3, is as follows: ETGVTQSPTHLIKTRGQQVTLRCSSQSGHNTVSWYQQALGQGPQFIFQYYREEENGRGNFPPRFSGLQFPNYSSELNVNALELDDSALYLCASSSLGGGMDTQYFGPGTRLTVL.

The chain carries TRBV2 and TRBJ1-5; D is possibly TRBD1 (6 bases). Germline-derived CDR1 and CDR2 are SNHLY and FYNNEI. This CDR3 comprises 15 residues. The V end lost 6 bases, the J end lost 0 bases, and 12 bases lay between the germline ends. The CDR3 bases are TGTGCCAGCAGAGTCGGACAGCCTAGCAATCAGCCCCAGCATTTT. The encoded protein is CASRVGQPSNQPQHF.

The chain carries TRBV7-6 and TRBJ2-4; 8 bases match TRBD2. The CDR3 covers 17 residues. Germline trimming cut 1 base from V and 5 bases from J; bases unmatched to any gene: 10. The V gene's germline CDR1 is SGHVS and CDR2 FNYEAQ. CDR3 loop: CASSLGLPRGGQNIQYF. CDR3 in DNA: TGTGCCAGCAGCTTAGGCCTCCCCCGGGGGGGGCAAAACATTCAGTACTTC.

On this clone itself: Other DNA sequences within the sample encode an identical CDR3. The chain is built from TRBV7-9 and TRBJ1-1, with D tentatively TRBD1 (6 bases). Germline CDR1 is SEHNR and CDR2 is FQNEAQ (reference sequence). The CDR3 loop spans 19 amino acids. With 4 bases removed from V and 5 bases from J, the gap between germline ends came to 29 bases. The CDR3 sequence is CASSSPGTLIRWTLTEAFF. The DNA of the CDR3 is TGTGCCAGCAGCTCCCCCGGGACACTCATCCGATGGACACTTACTGAAGCTTTCTTT. The full variable domain, its missing parts supplied by reference TRBV7-9 and TRBJ1-1, is DTGVSQNPRHKITKRGQNVTFRCDPISEHNRLYWYRQTLGQGPEFLTYFQNEAQLEKSRLLSDRFSAERPKGSFSTLEIQRTEQGDSAMYLCASSSPGTLIRWTLTEAFFGQGTRLTVV.

The chain joins TRBV4-3 to TRBJ2-7; D remains unclear. V lost 4 bases, J lost 6 bases, and 13 bases lay in between. In germline, CDR1 is LGHNA, CDR2 YSLEER. The CDR3 consists of 13 residues. The CDR3, as DNA: TGCGCCAGCAGCCCCTCCGGGTTAAGCGAGCAGTACTTC. It encodes CASSPSGLSEQYF.

The chain couples TRBV4-3 to TRBJ2-7, with a weak D call TRBD2 (5 bases). The CDR3 consists of 14 residues. Germline-derived CDR1 and CDR2 are LGHNA and YSLEER. V shed 3 bases and J shed 6 bases, with 15 bases lying between them. The CDR3 DNA is TGCGCCAGCAGCCAGGACGGGAATCTACCCGAGCAGTACTTC. As protein: CASSQDGNLPEQYF.